This T cell receptor (beta chain) is drawn from a study of T cell changes during pregnancy in multiple sclerosis (dated 2019 in TCRdb). Regarding the complete study: The study looked at changes in the T cell repertoire across pregnancy in women with multiple sclerosis.

Library prep was done by the immunoSEQ multiplex PCR assay. TCRdb stores this immuneACCESS table with in-frame sequences only. Part of the clones is absent; in the studies checked, under half of the shortfall reflects unresolved V genes, and no reason is known for the rest. A total of about 46,000 clones appear in this sample, less than 95% of them only once. The leading ten clones occupy approximately 2.6% of the sample. About this clone: The specificity of this receptor is unknown. Nothing much larger sits one base from this clone, and base qualities are not available.

From a lookup of the germline V gene, CDR1 and CDR2 are SGHDT and YYEEEE. Between the V and J ends, shortened by 3 bases and 3 bases respectively, the junction contains 13 bases. The CDR3 spans 14 residues, from the cysteine through the phenylalanine. Only the CDR3 part of the read is kept: 42 bases, read in frame from the first base. Sequences were derived from CD8+ T cells from peripheral blood mononuclear cells, sampled in the second trimester of pregnancy. The chain is assembled from TRBV5-6 and TRBJ2-7; 6 matching bases give a weak D call of TRBD1. The source is a female donor with multiple sclerosis, enrolled in a pregnancy study. At the DNA level, the sequence is TGTGCCAGCAGCTCCATTTGGGACATCTACGAGCAGTACTTC. Translated, it gives CASSSIWDIYEQYF.